The T cell receptor (beta chain) described here comes from a study of T cell responses to AZD1222 COVID-19 vaccine. The CDR3 has 19 residues. Germline loops: CDR1 KGHSH, CDR2 LQKENI. Deletions cut 2 bases from V and 7 bases from J, with 29 bases between. Assay used: immunoSEQ multiplex PCR; TCRdb lists only in-frame clones, some missing. The data contain 100,000 to 150,000 clones, 75% to 95% of them seen just once; the ten biggest clones take up about 7%. The specimen was peripheral blood, collected on day 0 of AZD1222 vaccination. V and J are TRBV18 and TRBJ1-2; D not certain. This receptor was identified in an adult in good health. CDR3 residues: CASSPTPLISDKARAGYTF. The CDR3 nucleotides read TGTGCCAGCTCACCAACCCCTTTAATTAGCGACAAGGCAAGGGCTGGCTACACCTTC.